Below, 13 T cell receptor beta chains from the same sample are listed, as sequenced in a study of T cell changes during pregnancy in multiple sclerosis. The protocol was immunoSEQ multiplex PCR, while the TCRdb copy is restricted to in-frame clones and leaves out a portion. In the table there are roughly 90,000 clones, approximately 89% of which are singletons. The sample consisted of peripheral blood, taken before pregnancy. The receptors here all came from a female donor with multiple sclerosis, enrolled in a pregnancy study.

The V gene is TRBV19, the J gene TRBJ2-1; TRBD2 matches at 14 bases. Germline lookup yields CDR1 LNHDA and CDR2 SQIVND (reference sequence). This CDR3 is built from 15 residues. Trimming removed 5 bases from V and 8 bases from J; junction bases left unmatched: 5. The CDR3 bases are TGTGCCAGTAGTGATGGACTAGCGGGGGGTGATGAGCAGTTCTTC. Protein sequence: CASSDGLAGGDEQFF.

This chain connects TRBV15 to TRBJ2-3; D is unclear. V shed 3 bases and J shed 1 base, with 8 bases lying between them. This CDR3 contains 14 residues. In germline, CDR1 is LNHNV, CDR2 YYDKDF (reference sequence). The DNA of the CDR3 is TGTGCCACCAGCAGTCGGTTCGGCACAGATACGCAGTATTTT. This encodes CATSSRFGTDTQYF.

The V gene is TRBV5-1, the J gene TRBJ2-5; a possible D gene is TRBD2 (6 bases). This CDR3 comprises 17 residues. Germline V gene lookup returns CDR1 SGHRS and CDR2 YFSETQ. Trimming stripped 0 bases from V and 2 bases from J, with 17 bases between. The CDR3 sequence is CASSLAQAGPFQETQYF. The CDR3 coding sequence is TGCGCCAGCAGCTTGGCCCAGGCGGGACCATTTCAAGAGACCCAGTACTTC.

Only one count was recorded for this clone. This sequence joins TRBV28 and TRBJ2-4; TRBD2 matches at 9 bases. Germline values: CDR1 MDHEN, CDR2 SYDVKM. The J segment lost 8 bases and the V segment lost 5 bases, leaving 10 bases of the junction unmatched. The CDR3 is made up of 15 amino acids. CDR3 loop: CASSAGGTSRYIQYF. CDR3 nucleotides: TGTGCCAGCAGTGCGGGCGGGACTAGCAGATACATTCAGTACTTC.

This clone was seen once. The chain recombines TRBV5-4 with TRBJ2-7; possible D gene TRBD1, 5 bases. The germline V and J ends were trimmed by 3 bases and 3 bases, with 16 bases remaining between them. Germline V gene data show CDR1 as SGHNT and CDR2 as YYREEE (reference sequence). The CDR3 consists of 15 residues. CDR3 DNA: TGTGCCAGCAGCTCCGGGCAGGGTGAAATCTACGAGCAGTACTTC. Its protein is CASSSGQGEIYEQYF.

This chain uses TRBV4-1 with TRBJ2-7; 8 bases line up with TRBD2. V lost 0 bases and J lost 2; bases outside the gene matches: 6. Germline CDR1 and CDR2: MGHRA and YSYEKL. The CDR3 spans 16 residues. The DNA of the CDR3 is TGCGCCAGCAGCCAAGACCCAGCGGGAGTGGCCTACGAGCAGTACTTC. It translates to CASSQDPAGVAYEQYF.

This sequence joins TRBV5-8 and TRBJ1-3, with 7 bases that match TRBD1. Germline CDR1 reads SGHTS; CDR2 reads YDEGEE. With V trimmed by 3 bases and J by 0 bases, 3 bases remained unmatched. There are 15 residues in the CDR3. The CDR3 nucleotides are TGTGCCAGCAGCTACCGGGACAGCTCTGGAAACACCATATATTTT. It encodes CASSYRDSSGNTIYF.

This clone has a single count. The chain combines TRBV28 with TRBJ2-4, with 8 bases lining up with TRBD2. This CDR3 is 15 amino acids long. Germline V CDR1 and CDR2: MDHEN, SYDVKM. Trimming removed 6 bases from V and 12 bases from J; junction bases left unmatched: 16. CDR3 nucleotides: TGTGCCAGCAGGACTGCATCGAGCGGGAGTTCCGGTCAGTACTTC. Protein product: CASRTASSGSSGQYF. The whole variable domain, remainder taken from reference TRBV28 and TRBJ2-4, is DVKVTQSSRYLVKRTGEKVFLECVQDMDHENMFWYRQDPGLGLRLIYFSYDVKMKEKGDIPEGYSVSREKKERFSLILESASTNQTSMYLCASRTASSGSSGQYFGAGTRLSVL.

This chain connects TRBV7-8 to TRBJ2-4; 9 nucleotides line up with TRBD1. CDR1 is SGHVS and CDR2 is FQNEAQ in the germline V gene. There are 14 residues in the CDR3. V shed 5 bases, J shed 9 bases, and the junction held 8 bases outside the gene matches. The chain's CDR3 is CASSRQGVMVIQYF. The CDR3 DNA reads TGTGCCAGCAGCCGACAGGGGGTAATGGTCATTCAGTACTTC.

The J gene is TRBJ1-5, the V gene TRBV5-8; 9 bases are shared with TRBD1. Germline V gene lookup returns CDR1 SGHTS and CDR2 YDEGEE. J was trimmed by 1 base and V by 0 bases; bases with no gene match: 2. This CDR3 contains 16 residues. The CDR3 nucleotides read TGTGCCAGCAGCTTGGGGACAGGGGAGAGCAATCAGCCCCAGCATTTT. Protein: CASSLGTGESNQPQHF. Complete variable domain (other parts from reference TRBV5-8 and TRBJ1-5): EAGVTQSPTHLIKTRGQQATLRCSPISGHTSVYWYQQALGLGLQFLLWYDEGEERNRGNFPPRFSGRQFPNYSSELNVNALELEDSALYLCASSLGTGESNQPQHFGDGTRLSIL.

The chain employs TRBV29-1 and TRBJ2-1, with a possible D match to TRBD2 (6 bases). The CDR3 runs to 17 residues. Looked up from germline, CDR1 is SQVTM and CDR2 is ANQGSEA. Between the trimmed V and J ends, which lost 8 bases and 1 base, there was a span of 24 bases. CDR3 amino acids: CSYIGAGWGESYNEQFF. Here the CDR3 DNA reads TGCAGCTATATAGGGGCAGGGTGGGGGGAATCCTACAATGAGCAGTTCTTC.

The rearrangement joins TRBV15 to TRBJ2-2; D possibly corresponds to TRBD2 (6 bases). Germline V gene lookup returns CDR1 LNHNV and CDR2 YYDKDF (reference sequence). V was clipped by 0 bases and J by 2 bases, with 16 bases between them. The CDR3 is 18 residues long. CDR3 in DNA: TGTGCCACCAGCAGAGATCTCCCGGGACTCGGTAACACCGGGGAGCTGTTTTTT. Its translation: CATSRDLPGLGNTGELFF.

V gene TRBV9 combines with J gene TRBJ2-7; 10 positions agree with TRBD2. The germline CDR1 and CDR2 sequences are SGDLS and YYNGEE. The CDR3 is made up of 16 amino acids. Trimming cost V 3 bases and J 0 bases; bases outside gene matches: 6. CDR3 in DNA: TGTGCCAGCAGCGCCCATAGCGGGGGGCTCTCCTACGAGCAGTACTTC. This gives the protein CASSAHSGGLSYEQYF. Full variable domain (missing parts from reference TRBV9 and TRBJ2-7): DSGVTQTPKHLITATGQRVTLRCSPRSGDLSVYWYQQSLDQGLQFLIQYYNGEERAKGNILERFSAQQFPDLHSELNLSSLELGDSALYFCASSAHSGGLSYEQYFGPGTRLTVT.